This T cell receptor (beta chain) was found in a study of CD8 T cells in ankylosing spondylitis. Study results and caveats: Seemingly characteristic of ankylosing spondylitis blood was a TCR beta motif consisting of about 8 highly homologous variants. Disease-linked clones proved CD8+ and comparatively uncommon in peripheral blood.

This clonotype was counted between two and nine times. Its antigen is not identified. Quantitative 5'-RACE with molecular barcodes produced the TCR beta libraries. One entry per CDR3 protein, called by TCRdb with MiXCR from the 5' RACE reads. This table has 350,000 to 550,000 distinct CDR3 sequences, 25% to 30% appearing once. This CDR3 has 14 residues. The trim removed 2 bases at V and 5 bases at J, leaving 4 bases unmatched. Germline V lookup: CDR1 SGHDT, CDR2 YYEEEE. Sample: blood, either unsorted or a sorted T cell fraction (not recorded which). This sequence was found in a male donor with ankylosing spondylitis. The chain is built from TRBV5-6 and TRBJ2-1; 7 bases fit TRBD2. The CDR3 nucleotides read TGTGCCAGCAGCTTCGGCGGGGGTAACAATGAGCAGTTCTTC. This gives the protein CASSFGGGNNEQFF.